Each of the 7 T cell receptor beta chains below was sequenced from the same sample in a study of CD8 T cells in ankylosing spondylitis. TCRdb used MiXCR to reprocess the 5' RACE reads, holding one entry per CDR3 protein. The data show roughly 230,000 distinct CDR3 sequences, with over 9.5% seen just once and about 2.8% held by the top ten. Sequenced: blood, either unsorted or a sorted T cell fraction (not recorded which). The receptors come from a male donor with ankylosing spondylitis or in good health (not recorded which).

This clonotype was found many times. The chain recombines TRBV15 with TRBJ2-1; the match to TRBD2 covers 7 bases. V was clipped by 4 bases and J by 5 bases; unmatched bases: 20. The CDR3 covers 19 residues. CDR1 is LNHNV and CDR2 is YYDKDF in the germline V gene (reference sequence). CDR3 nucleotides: TGTGCCACCAGCATTTCAACCCCCTATCTAGCGGACCCTAACAATGAGCAGTTCTTC. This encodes CATSISTPYLADPNNEQFF.

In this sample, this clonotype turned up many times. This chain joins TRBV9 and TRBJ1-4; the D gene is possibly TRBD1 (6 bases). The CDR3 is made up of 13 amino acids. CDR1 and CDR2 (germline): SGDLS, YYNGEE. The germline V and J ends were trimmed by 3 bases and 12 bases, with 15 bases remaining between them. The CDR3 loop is CASSAGDARELFF. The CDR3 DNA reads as TGTGCCAGCAGCGCAGGGGACGCCAGGGAACTGTTTTTT.

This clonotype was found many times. The DNA for the CDR3 is TGTGCCACCAGCGTATCAGGGGGCGGAACAGATACGCAGTATTTT. This encodes CATSVSGGGTDTQYF. The V gene is TRBV15, the J gene TRBJ2-3, with 8 bases fitting TRBD1. CDR1 and CDR2 from the germline V gene are LNHNV and YYDKDF (reference sequence). Trimming cost V 5 bases and J 3 bases; bases outside gene matches: 7. The CDR3 has 15 amino acids.

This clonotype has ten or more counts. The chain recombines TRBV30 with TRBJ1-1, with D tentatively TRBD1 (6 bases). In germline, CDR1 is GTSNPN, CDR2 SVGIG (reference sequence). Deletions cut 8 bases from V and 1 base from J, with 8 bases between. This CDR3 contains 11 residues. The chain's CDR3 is CAGGQNTEAFF. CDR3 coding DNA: TGTGCCGGGGGCCAGAACACTGAAGCTTTCTTT.

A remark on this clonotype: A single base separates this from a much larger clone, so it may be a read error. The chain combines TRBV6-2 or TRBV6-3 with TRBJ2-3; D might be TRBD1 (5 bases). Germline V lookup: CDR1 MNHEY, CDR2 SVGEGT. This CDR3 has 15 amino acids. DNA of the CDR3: TGTGCCAGCAGTTACCGCCCGGACAACACAGCTACGCAGTATTTT. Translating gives CASSYRPDNTATQYF.

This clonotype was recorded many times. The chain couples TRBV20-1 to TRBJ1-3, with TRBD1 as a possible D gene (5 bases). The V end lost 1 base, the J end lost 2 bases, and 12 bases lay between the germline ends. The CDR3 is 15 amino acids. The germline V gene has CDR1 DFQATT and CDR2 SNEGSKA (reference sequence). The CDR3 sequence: CSARVGGGAGNTIYF. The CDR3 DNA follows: TGCAGTGCTAGAGTAGGAGGAGGGGCTGGAAACACCATATATTTT.

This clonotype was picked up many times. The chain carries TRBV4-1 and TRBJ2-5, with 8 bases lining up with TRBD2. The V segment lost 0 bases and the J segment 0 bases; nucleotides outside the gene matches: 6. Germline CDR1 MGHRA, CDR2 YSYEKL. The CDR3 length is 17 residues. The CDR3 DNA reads TGCGCCAGCAGCCAAGATACTACGGGGGGGTACCAAGAGACCCAGTACTTC. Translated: CASSQDTTGGYQETQYF.